What follows are 3 T cell receptor beta chains derived from one specimen sequenced in a study of blood T cell repertoires in COVID-19. Measured with immunoSEQ multiplex PCR; TCRdb has only the in-frame clones, and not every one. The data hold roughly 190,000 clones, with about 81% observed a single time. The specimen sequenced was PBMCs or T cells enriched from blood (not recorded which). The receptors derive from a woman aged 25 to 45 who had recovered from COVID-19.

This chain connects TRBV5-1 to TRBJ1-1; D is uncertain. V lost 0 bases to trimming and J lost 1 base, with 7 bases between them. CDR3 size: 14 residues. Germline V gene data show CDR1 as SGHRS and CDR2 as YFSETQ. The CDR3 coding sequence is TGCGCCAGCAGCTTGGTGGCCAGGAACACTGAAGCTTTCTTT. As protein: CASSLVARNTEAFF.

This clone was counted between two and nine times. The rearrangement joins TRBV3-1 (or the pseudogene TRBV3-2) to TRBJ1-2; 10 bases agree with TRBD1. Trimming cost V 1 base and J 6 bases; bases outside gene matches: 5. Germline CDR1 and CDR2: LGHDT and YNNKEL (reference sequence). CDR3 length equals 15 residues. The CDR3 spells CASSQATGGVDGYTF. CDR3 in DNA: TGTGCCAGCAGCCAAGCGACAGGGGGCGTAGATGGCTACACCTTC.

This clone was counted at least ten times. The chain employs TRBV6-5 and TRBJ1-1, with 7 nucleotides matching TRBD1. The V gene end was trimmed by 6 bases and the J gene end by 6 bases; junction bases not matched to a gene: 10. Germline values: CDR1 MNHEY, CDR2 SVGAGI. This CDR3 comprises 14 residues. CDR3 DNA: TGTGCCAGCAGGATCGGAGGGGGCCAGGCTGAAGCTTTCTTT. It encodes CASRIGGGQAEAFF.